The 12 T cell receptor beta chains in this list originate from one sample, sequenced in a study of T cell responses to AZD1222 COVID-19 vaccine. Clones were read by immunoSEQ multiplex PCR, and TCRdb kept only the in-frame ones, dropping some. The table records 150,000 to 200,000 clones, just over 90% of them present only once. This specimen consisted of peripheral blood, obtained 28 days after the second AZD1222 dose. The receptors here all came from an adult who received the AZD1222 COVID-19 vaccine.

This chain uses TRBV10-3 with TRBJ2-7; 7 bases map to TRBD1. Unmatched junction bases numbered 4, after V lost 3 bases and J lost 5 bases. The CDR3 contains 13 residues. Germline-derived CDR1 and CDR2 are ENHRY and SYGVKD. The CDR3 region has the DNA TGTGCCATCAGTGATGGGGACAGCCACGAGCAGTACTTC. Protein: CAISDGDSHEQYF.

The chain uses TRBV9 and TRBJ1-2; TRBD1 agrees at 7 bases. V shed 4 bases, J shed 4 bases, and the junction held 7 bases outside the gene matches. Germline lookup yields CDR1 SGDLS and CDR2 YYNGEE. This CDR3 is built from 14 residues. In DNA form, the CDR3 reads TGTGCCAGCAGCCCGACGGGACAGTTCTATGGCTACACCTTC. Translated: CASSPTGQFYGYTF.

The chain links TRBV5-4 to TRBJ1-2; D may be TRBD1 (5 bases). V was clipped by 1 base and J by 1 base, with 14 bases between them. CDR3 size: 16 residues. The V gene's germline CDR1 is SGHNT and CDR2 YYREEE (reference sequence). In DNA, the CDR3 is TGTGCCAGCAGCTTGTGGGCAGGGCTAGGTAACTATGGCTACACCTTC. It specifies CASSLWAGLGNYGYTF. Full variable domain (missing parts from reference TRBV5-4 and TRBJ1-2): ETGVTQSPTHLIKTRGQQVTLRCSSQSGHNTVSWYQQALGQGPQFIFQYYREEENGRGNFPPRFSGLQFPNYSSELNVNALELDDSALYLCASSLWAGLGNYGYTFGSGTRLTVV.

As for this clone: The same CDR3 also results from other DNA sequences found in this sample. The rearrangement joins TRBV28 to TRBJ1-5; weak D call: TRBD1 (6 bases). The CDR3 runs to 14 residues. The V gene's germline CDR1 is MDHEN and CDR2 SYDVKM. The V gene lost 2 bases and the J gene lost 2 bases, with 7 bases spanning the gap. The CDR3 here is CASSLAGGNQPQHF. The CDR3 DNA reads TGTGCCAGCAGTTTAGCAGGGGGCAATCAGCCCCAGCATTTT.

CDR3 loop: CASSKKARDYGYTF. The CDR3 DNA sequence: TGTGCCAGCAGCAAAAAGGCCAGGGATTATGGCTACACCTTC. The chain recombines TRBV21-1 with TRBJ1-2; TRBD1, the table's D call, was not compared with the DNA. TRBV21-1 is listed as a pseudogene. This CDR3 is built from 14 residues.

The chain links TRBV7-2 to TRBJ2-3; 7 nucleotides line up with TRBD2. With V trimmed by 7 bases and J by 1 base, 11 bases remained unmatched. Germline CDR1 is SGHTA and CDR2 is FQGNSA. There are 16 residues in the CDR3. The CDR3 DNA sequence: TGTGCCAGCACCCTCGGGGGGAGGAGGGGCACAGATACGCAGTATTTT. Its protein is CASTLGGRRGTDTQYF.

This chain joins TRBV7-2 and TRBJ2-1; D remains ambiguous. This CDR3 is 15 amino acids long. Deletions cut 3 bases from V and 9 bases from J, with 18 bases between. CDR1 is SGHTA, CDR2 FQGNSA, per germline. The CDR3: CASSFGEPRASEQFF. The CDR3 coding sequence is TGTGCCAGCAGCTTTGGGGAACCGAGAGCGAGTGAGCAGTTCTTC.

This sequence joins TRBV6-2 or TRBV6-3 and TRBJ2-1; TRBD1 matches 9 bases. CDR3 length equals 18 residues. Germline assignment: CDR1 MNHEY and CDR2 SVGEGT. Losses at the gene ends were 4 bases for V and 4 bases for J; bases not matched to a gene: 14. The CDR3: CASSSSYTWTGEYNEQFF. The CDR3 DNA reads TGTGCCAGCAGTTCATCGTATACATGGACAGGGGAATACAATGAGCAGTTCTTC.

The chain has TRBV5-1 and TRBJ2-5; 7 positions match TRBD1. The CDR3 has 15 residues. Germline loops: CDR1 SGHRS, CDR2 YFSETQ. With V trimmed by 2 bases and J by 2 bases, 6 bases remained unmatched. CDR3 in amino acids: CASSLSTGRQETQYF. As DNA, the CDR3 is TGCGCCAGCAGCTTATCGACAGGGCGGCAAGAGACCCAGTACTTC.

This clone was observed once. The chain couples TRBV10-3 to TRBJ1-3; no firm D call. The CDR3 spans 14 residues. V was pared by 3 bases and J by 2 bases, with 8 bases between. The germline CDR1 and CDR2 sequences are ENHRY and SYGVKD. CDR3 amino acids: CAISDTGAGNTIYF. For the CDR3, the DNA is TGTGCCATCAGTGATACCGGGGCTGGAAACACCATATATTTT.

The rearrangement joins TRBV28 to TRBJ1-2; the D is unclear. Germline V CDR1 and CDR2: MDHEN, SYDVKM. The ends were cut back, 7 bases at V and 9 bases at J, with 18 bases in the middle. The CDR3 sequence is 13 residues long. The CDR3 here is CASTLVGSVSYTF. The CDR3 coding sequence is TGTGCCAGCACCCTCGTGGGTTCGGTTAGCTACACCTTC.

Written as DNA, the CDR3 is TGTGCCAGCAGTTTGATGCCTACCTACGAGCAGTACTTC. Protein: CASSLMPTYEQYF. This chain uses TRBV12-3 or TRBV12-4 with TRBJ2-7, with D unresolved. The CDR3 spans 13 residues. V gave up 3 bases and J gave up 2 bases, with 8 bases separating them.